The TCR beta chain described here comes from a study of cytomegalovirus exposure and HLA in healthy donors. Study-level points and caveats: Some V segments (TRBV6-2 and TRBV6-3 among them) were excluded as indistinguishable. Equally common other TCR beta chains were less clonally expanded than HLA-associated ones, a later analysis found.

The CDR3 spans 15 residues. V was shortened by 1 base and J by 0 bases, with 9 bases between the two germline ends. Germline V gene lookup returns CDR1 SEHNR and CDR2 FQNEAQ (reference sequence). Notes on this clone: Antigen: not known.

PCR employed 60 Vbeta and 13 Jbeta primers. Sequenced by immunoSEQ multiplex PCR; TCRdb stores in-frame clones only, minus some. In the table there are 170,000 or so clones, 75% to 85% of which are singletons. The chain is built from TRBV7-9 and TRBJ1-1; D is unclear. The sample taken for sequencing was PBMCs. The sequence was obtained from a boy aged 5-17 years in good health and CMV-seronegative. The CDR3 DNA follows: TGTGCCAGCAGCTTAGATATAAAAATGAACACTGAAGCTTTCTTT. It translates to CASSLDIKMNTEAFF.